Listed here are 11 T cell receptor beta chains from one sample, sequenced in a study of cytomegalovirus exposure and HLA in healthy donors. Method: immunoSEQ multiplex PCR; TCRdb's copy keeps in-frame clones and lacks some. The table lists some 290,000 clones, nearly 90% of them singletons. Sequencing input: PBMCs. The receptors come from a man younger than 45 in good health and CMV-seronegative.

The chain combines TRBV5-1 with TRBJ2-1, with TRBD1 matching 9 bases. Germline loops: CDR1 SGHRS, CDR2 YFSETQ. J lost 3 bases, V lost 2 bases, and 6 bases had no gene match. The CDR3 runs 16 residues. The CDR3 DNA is TGCGCCAGCAGCTTACCGACAGGGGGAATCTACAATGAGCAGTTCTTC. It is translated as CASSLPTGGIYNEQFF. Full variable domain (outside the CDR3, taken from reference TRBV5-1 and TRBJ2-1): KAGVTQTPRYLIKTRGQQVTLSCSPISGHRSVSWYQQTPGQGLQFLFEYFSETQRNKGNFPGRFSGRQFSNSRSEMNVSTLELGDSALYLCASSLPTGGIYNEQFFGPGTRLTVL.

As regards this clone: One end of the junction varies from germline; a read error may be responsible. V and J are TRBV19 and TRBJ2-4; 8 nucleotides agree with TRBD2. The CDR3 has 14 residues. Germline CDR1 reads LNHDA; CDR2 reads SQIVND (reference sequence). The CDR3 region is CASSGGGPLVIRYF. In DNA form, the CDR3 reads TGTGCCAGTAGCGGGGGGGGTCCTCTGGTAATTCGGTACTTC.

The CDR3 loop is CASSPLAGGILQETQYF. The CDR3 region has the DNA TGTGCCAGCAGCCCATTAGCGGGGGGAATCCTTCAAGAGACCCAGTACTTC. The chain carries TRBV7-8 and TRBJ2-5; 10 nucleotides align to TRBD2. CDR3 length: 17 amino acids. Germline CDR1 and CDR2: SGHVS and FQNEAQ. V lost 5 bases and J lost 2; bases outside the gene matches: 11. Full variable domain (remainder filled in from reference TRBV7-8 and TRBJ2-5): GAGVSQSPRYKVAKRGQDVALRCDPISGHVSLFWYQQALGQGPEFLTYFQNEAQLDKSGLPSDRFFAERPEGSVSTLKIQRTQQEDSAVYLCASSPLAGGILQETQYFGPGTRLLVL.

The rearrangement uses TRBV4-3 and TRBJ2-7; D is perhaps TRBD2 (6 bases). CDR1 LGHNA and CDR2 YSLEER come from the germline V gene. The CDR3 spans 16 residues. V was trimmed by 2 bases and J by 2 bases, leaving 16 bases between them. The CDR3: CASSQLPGLTTYEQYF. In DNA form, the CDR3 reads TGCGCCAGCAGCCAACTCCCGGGACTTACTACCTACGAGCAGTACTTC.

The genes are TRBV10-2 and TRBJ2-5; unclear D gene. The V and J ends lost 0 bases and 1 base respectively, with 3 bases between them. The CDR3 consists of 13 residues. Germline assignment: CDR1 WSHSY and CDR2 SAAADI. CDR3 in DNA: TGCGCCAGCAGTGAGTCCGGCCAAGAGACCCAGTACTTC. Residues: CASSESGQETQYF.

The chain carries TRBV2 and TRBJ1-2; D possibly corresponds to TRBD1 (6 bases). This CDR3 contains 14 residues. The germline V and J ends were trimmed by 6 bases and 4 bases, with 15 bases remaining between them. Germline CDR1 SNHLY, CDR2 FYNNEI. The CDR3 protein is CASSTTGTLYGYTF. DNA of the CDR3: TGTGCCAGCAGCACGACAGGAACCCTCTATGGCTACACCTTC.

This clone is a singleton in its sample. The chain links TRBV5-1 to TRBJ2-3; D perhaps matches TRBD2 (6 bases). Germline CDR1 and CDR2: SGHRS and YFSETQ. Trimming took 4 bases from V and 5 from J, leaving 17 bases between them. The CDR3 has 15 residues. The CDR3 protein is CASSVGGATIDTQYF. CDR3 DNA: TGCGCCAGCAGCGTCGGGGGAGCAACTATAGATACGCAGTATTTT.

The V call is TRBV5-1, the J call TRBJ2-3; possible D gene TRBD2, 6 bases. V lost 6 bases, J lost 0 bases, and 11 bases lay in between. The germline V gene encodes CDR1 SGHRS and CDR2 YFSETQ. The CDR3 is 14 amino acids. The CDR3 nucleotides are TGCGCCAGCACTGGGGGGACTAGCACAGATACGCAGTATTTT. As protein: CASTGGTSTDTQYF.

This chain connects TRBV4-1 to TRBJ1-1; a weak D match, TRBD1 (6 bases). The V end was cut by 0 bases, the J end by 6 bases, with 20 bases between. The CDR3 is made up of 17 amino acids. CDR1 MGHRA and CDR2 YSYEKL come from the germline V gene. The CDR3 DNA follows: TGCGCCAGCAGCCAAGATTGGAGGACAGTGAATTTCCCTGAAGCTTTCTTT. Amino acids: CASSQDWRTVNFPEAFF.

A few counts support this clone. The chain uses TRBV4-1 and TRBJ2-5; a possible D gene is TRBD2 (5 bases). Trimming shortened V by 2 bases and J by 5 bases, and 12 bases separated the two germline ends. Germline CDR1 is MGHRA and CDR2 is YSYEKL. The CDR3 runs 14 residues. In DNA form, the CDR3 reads TGCGCCAGCAGCCAATTCGGGGTCGGGGAGACCCAGTACTTC. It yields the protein CASSQFGVGETQYF.

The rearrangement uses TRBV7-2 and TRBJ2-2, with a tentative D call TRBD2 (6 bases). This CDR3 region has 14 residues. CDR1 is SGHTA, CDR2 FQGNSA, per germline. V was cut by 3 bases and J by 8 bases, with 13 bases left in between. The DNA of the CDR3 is TGTGCCAGCAGCTTTTGGCGGGAAGGTGGGGAGCTGTTTTTT. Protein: CASSFWREGGELFF.